Listed below are T cell receptor beta chains from one sample, sequenced in a study of blood T cell repertoires in COVID-19. This table comes from immunoSEQ multiplex PCR, and its TCRdb copy is limited to in-frame clones, with some not included. The sample lists 130,000 or so clones, 70% to 90% occurring once. Input material: peripheral blood. The receptors originated from a man aged 50 to 60 with acute or convalescent COVID-19. The CDR3 runs from the conserved cysteine through the conserved F or W. The D gene is left open where the match is weak. Not all rows give a size; the values are once, few, many and, for expanded clones, a class.

j_call	d_call	cdr3_length	clone_size	v_call	cdr3_aa	cdr3_nt
TRBJ1-1	NA	17	NA	TRBV5-6	CASSSRQARFMNTEAFF	TGTGCCAGCAGCTCTAGACAGGCCCGGTTCATGAACACTGAAGCTTTCTTT
TRBJ2-2	NA	16	NA	TRBV10-3	CAISESTRGDTGELFF	TGTGCCATCAGTGAGTCGACTCGGGGAGACACCGGGGAGCTGTTTTTT
TRBJ1-2	NA	13	NA	TRBV15	CATSRGTAYGYTF	TGTGCCACCAGCAGAGGAACAGCCTATGGCTACACCTTC
TRBJ2-2	TRBD2	17	NA	TRBV4-2	CASSPAGLADNTGELFF	TGTGCCAGCAGCCCTGCCGGACTAGCGGACAACACCGGGGAGCTGTTTTTT
TRBJ2-5	NA	17	once	TRBV21-1	CASSNLGQGKFGETQYF	TGTGCCAGCAGCAACCTCGGGCAGGGAAAATTCGGGGAGACCCAGTACTTC
TRBJ1-5	NA	13	NA	TRBV7-6	CASSSQGGQPQHF	TGTGCCAGCAGCTCGCAGGGTGGTCAGCCCCAGCATTTT
TRBJ2-3	TRBD2	16	NA	TRBV4-1	CASSPTSGRPGGTQYF	TGCGCCAGCAGCCCGACTAGCGGGAGGCCCGGGGGAACGCAGTATTTT
TRBJ1-5	TRBD1	17	NA	TRBV7-8	CASSSDNRGWSNQPQHF	TGTGCCAGCAGCTCCGATAACAGGGGATGGAGCAATCAGCCCCAGCATTTT
TRBJ2-2	TRBD1	16	NA	TRBV19	CASSIPTGGHTGELFF	TGTGCCAGTAGTATCCCGACAGGGGGTCACACCGGGGAGCTGTTTTTT
TRBJ1-2	NA	14	NA	TRBV19	CATAPTGSWSGYTF	TGTGCCACCGCACCCACCGGTTCTTGGAGTGGCTACACCTTC
TRBJ1-4	TRBD1	16	NA	TRBV11-2	CASSTYRQGLNEKLFF	TGTGCCAGCAGCACATACCGACAGGGGCTAAATGAAAAACTGTTTTTT
TRBJ1-4	TRBD1	16	NA	TRBV5-4	CASSPRTGTGVEKLFF	TGTGCCAGCAGCCCCAGAACCGGGACAGGGGTTGAAAAACTGTTTTTT
TRBJ2-5	TRBD2	16	NA	TRBV5-1	CASSLAGGPGQETQYF	TGCGCCAGCAGCTTGGCGGGAGGGCCAGGGCAAGAGACCCAGTACTTC
TRBJ1-4	TRBD1	15	NA	TRBV7-8	CASSLFGQGSEKLFF	TGTGCCAGCAGCCTATTCGGACAGGGAAGTGAAAAACTGTTTTTT
TRBJ1-1	NA	13	NA	TRBV18	CASSSDRNTEAFF	TGTGCCAGCTCGAGTGACAGAAACACTGAAGCTTTCTTT
TRBJ2-7	TRBD2	14	NA	TRBV7-9	CASSFTSGSYEQYF	TGTGCCAGCAGCTTCACTAGCGGATCCTACGAGCAGTACTTC
TRBJ2-1	NA	18	NA	TRBV19	CASSIRDSGSGSYNEQFF	TGTGCCAGTAGTATCCGGGACAGCGGGAGTGGGTCCTACAATGAGCAGTTCTTC
TRBJ2-7	TRBD2	15	NA	TRBV5-1	CASSQGLAASYEQYF	TGCGCCAGCAGCCAGGGACTAGCGGCCTCCTACGAGCAGTACTTC
TRBJ1-6	NA	15	NA	TRBV11-2	CASSSIGRGNSPLHF	TGTGCCAGCAGCTCCATCGGACGGGGAAATTCACCCCTCCACTTT
TRBJ1-2	NA	13	NA	TRBV7-2	CASSLYAGEGYTF	TGTGCCAGCAGCCTATACGCAGGGGAAGGCTACACCTTC
TRBJ1-3	NA	16	NA	TRBV9	CASSPGTAFYGNTIYF	TGTGCCAGCAGCCCTGGGACTGCTTTCTATGGAAACACCATATATTTT
TRBJ1-1	NA	15	NA	TRBV19	CASSREAGLNTEAFF	TGTGCCAGTAGTAGGGAGGCAGGACTGAACACTGAAGCTTTCTTT
TRBJ2-1	TRBD2	15	NA	TRBV2	CASSLAVSSYNEQFF	TGTGCCAGCAGCCTAGCGGTTAGCTCCTACAATGAGCAGTTCTTC